Described below is a single T cell receptor (beta chain) sequence and its context. The sample comes from a study of long-term antiretroviral therapy in people with HIV. CDR1 is SGHNT and CDR2 is YENEEA in the germline V gene. The ends were cut back, 7 bases at V and 8 bases at J, with 15 bases in the middle. This CDR3 has 13 amino acids. Run at survey level, the immunoSEQ assay was version v3.0. Here immunoSEQ multiplex PCR was the method, and the copy in TCRdb shows in-frame clones only, minus some. Among 25,000 to 30,000 clones listed, roughly 86% were seen once. The receptor's source is a man aged 35 to 55 with HIV. The source was unsorted PBMCs, collected 2.6 to 2.8 years after starting antiretroviral therapy. The chain joins TRBV11-3 to TRBJ2-1, with no clear D. This CDR3 reads CASNPLDGDEQFF. Here the CDR3 DNA reads TGTGCCAGCAATCCTCTAGACGGCGATGAGCAGTTCTTC.